These T cell receptor beta chains were read from a single sample in a study of T-cell reconstitution after alpha-beta-depleted transplantation in children. TCRdb independently ran MiXCR on the PCR reads; one entry per CDR3 protein. There are roughly 15,000 distinct CDR3 sequences in the sample; approximately 5.3% occur only once, and under 8% lies in the top ten. The material sequenced was PBMCs, taken before TCRalphabeta/CD19-depleted stem cell transplant. These receptors were taken from a boy aged 5-17 years with acute lymphoblastic leukemia, due to receive a stem cell transplant. The CDR3 runs from the conserved cysteine through the conserved F or W. A D gene is named only where the DNA matches it firmly. A clone size is listed for some rows: how often the clone was seen (once, few, many), or a class if it is expanded.

clone_size: many
j_call: TRBJ2-7
d_call: NA
v_call: TRBV11-2
cdr3_nt: TGTGCCAGCAGCTTGATCAGTTCCTACGAGCAGTACTTC
cdr3_aa: CASSLISSYEQYF

clone_size: many
j_call: TRBJ2-4
d_call: TRBD1
v_call: TRBV18
cdr3_nt: TGTGCCAGCTCACCCTCCCGGTGGGACAGCGCGGACATTCAGTACTTC
cdr3_aa: CASSPSRWDSADIQYF

clone_size: many
j_call: TRBJ1-1
d_call: TRBD1
v_call: TRBV5-6
cdr3_nt: TGTGCCAGTACGTGGGACAGGCATAACACTGAAGCTTTCTTT
cdr3_aa: CASTWDRHNTEAFF

clone_size: NA
j_call: TRBJ2-7
d_call: NA
v_call: TRBV19
cdr3_nt: TGTGCCAGTAGCCCCTCGGGAGGGGGCGGTGGGGGCTACGAGCAGTACTTC
cdr3_aa: CASSPSGGGGGGYEQYF

clone_size: few
j_call: TRBJ2-5
d_call: NA
v_call: TRBV7-2
cdr3_nt: TGTGCCAGCAGCGCCCCGCCCCGGGGGACCCAGTACTTC
cdr3_aa: CASSAPPRGTQYF

clone_size: many
j_call: TRBJ2-7
d_call: TRBD2
v_call: TRBV2
cdr3_nt: TGTGCCAGCAGTGCCCAGAACGAGCGGGAGGGCTACGAGCAGTACTTC
cdr3_aa: CASSAQNEREGYEQYF

clone_size: many
j_call: TRBJ2-1
d_call: TRBD2
v_call: TRBV6-5
cdr3_nt: TGTGCCAGCAGTCGACTAGCGGGAGCCTCTGAGCAGTTCTTC
cdr3_aa: CASSRLAGASEQFF

clone_size: many
j_call: TRBJ2-2
d_call: TRBD1
v_call: TRBV7-7
cdr3_nt: TGTGCCACCTGGGACAGGCGTACCGGGGAGCTGTTTTTT
cdr3_aa: CATWDRRTGELFF

clone_size: many
j_call: TRBJ2-2
d_call: TRBD2
v_call: TRBV4-3
cdr3_nt: TGCGCCAGCAGCCGGGAGCGTAGCGGGAGCACCGGGGAGCTGTTTTTT
cdr3_aa: CASSRERSGSTGELFF

clone_size: many
j_call: TRBJ2-1
d_call: NA
v_call: TRBV3-1
cdr3_nt: TGTGCCAGCAGCCAAAGTTCCAATGAGCAGTTCTTC
cdr3_aa: CASSQSSNEQFF

clone_size: NA
j_call: TRBJ2-7
d_call: TRBD1
v_call: TRBV15
cdr3_nt: TGTGCCACCAGCAGAGATGGGGCAGGGGGCGGCGAGCAGTACTTC
cdr3_aa: CATSRDGAGGGEQYF

clone_size: many
j_call: TRBJ2-7
d_call: NA
v_call: TRBV1
cdr3_nt: TGCACCAGCAGCCAAGATCCCGAAACGGGAAAATCCTACGAGCAGTACTTC
cdr3_aa: CTSSQDPETGKSYEQYF

clone_size: many
j_call: TRBJ2-1
d_call: NA
v_call: TRBV20-1
cdr3_nt: TGCAGTGCCGCACGGGGTGAGCAGTTCTTC
cdr3_aa: CSAARGEQFF

clone_size: many
j_call: TRBJ2-5
d_call: NA
v_call: TRBV7-9
cdr3_nt: TGTGCCACCTCAGGGACCCAAGAGACCCAGTACTTC
cdr3_aa: CATSGTQETQYF

clone_size: NA
j_call: TRBJ2-5
d_call: TRBD1
v_call: TRBV28
cdr3_nt: TGTGCCAGCAGCAAGGGACAGATCCAAGAGACCCAGTACTTC
cdr3_aa: CASSKGQIQETQYF

clone_size: many
j_call: TRBJ2-7
d_call: NA
v_call: TRBV3-1
cdr3_nt: TGTGCCAGCAGCCCCGGACACGAGCAGTACTTC
cdr3_aa: CASSPGHEQYF

clone_size: many
j_call: TRBJ1-3
d_call: NA
v_call: TRBV7-2
cdr3_nt: TGTGCCAGCAGCTTATTAGCAGGGTTTGGAAACACCATATATTTT
cdr3_aa: CASSLLAGFGNTIYF

clone_size: many
j_call: TRBJ2-3
d_call: NA
v_call: TRBV4-2
cdr3_nt: TGTGCCAGCAGCCAAGATCCCGGCACAGATACGCAGTATTTT
cdr3_aa: CASSQDPGTDTQYF

clone_size: many
j_call: TRBJ2-1
d_call: NA
v_call: TRBV4-1
cdr3_nt: TGCGCCAGCAGCCCCCTGGGGGGGACACAGCAGTTCTTC
cdr3_aa: CASSPLGGTQQFF

clone_size: many
j_call: TRBJ2-1
d_call: NA
v_call: TRBV7-2
cdr3_nt: TGTGCCAGCAGCCCCCTCCCGGGACTGGCTTTTTTTGAGCAGTTCTTC
cdr3_aa: CASSPLPGLAFFEQFF

clone_size: many
j_call: TRBJ2-7
d_call: NA
v_call: TRBV28
cdr3_nt: TGTGCCAGCAGTTTAGGGGGGAACACCTACGAGCAGTACTTC
cdr3_aa: CASSLGGNTYEQYF

clone_size: medium-sized
j_call: TRBJ2-7
d_call: TRBD1
v_call: TRBV6-5
cdr3_nt: TGTGCCAGCAGTTACGGGACAGGGCTTGAGCAGTACTTC
cdr3_aa: CASSYGTGLEQYF

clone_size: many
j_call: TRBJ1-4
d_call: NA
v_call: TRBV6-5
cdr3_nt: TGTGCCAGCAGTTACATTGGAGGAGGAAAAAAACTGTTTTTT
cdr3_aa: CASSYIGGGKKLFF

clone_size: many
j_call: TRBJ1-2
d_call: NA
v_call: TRBV16
cdr3_nt: TGTGCCAGCAGCCAATCGGTAGCGTCCCCATACTATGGCTACACCTTC
cdr3_aa: CASSQSVASPYYGYTF

clone_size: many
j_call: TRBJ1-1
d_call: NA
v_call: TRBV9
cdr3_nt: TGTGCCAGCAGCCCCAATATACAGGGCACAACTGAAGCTTTCTTT
cdr3_aa: CASSPNIQGTTEAFF

clone_size: few
j_call: TRBJ2-7
d_call: NA
v_call: TRBV4-2
cdr3_nt: TGTGCCAGCAGCCAGGAGAGGGGTTGGGACGAGCAGTACTTC
cdr3_aa: CASSQERGWDEQYF

clone_size: many
j_call: TRBJ2-1
d_call: NA
v_call: TRBV7-9
cdr3_nt: TGTGCCAGCAGCTTAGTCAGTAGGGGTGAGCAGTTCTTC
cdr3_aa: CASSLVSRGEQFF

clone_size: many
j_call: TRBJ2-7
d_call: TRBD1
v_call: TRBV5-5
cdr3_nt: TGTGCCAGCAGCTTCAGCCCGGGACAGGGCTCCTACGAGCAGTACTTC
cdr3_aa: CASSFSPGQGSYEQYF

clone_size: many
j_call: TRBJ1-1
d_call: NA
v_call: TRBV12-3/TRBV12-4
cdr3_nt: TGTGCCAGCAGCCGGAGGACAGTCCAGTTCACTGAAGCTTTCTTT
cdr3_aa: CASSRRTVQFTEAFF

clone_size: few
j_call: TRBJ2-1
d_call: NA
v_call: TRBV3-1
cdr3_nt: TGTGCCAGCAGCCCGCCCGTCCCTTGGTACAATGAGCAGTTCTTC
cdr3_aa: CASSPPVPWYNEQFF

clone_size: many
j_call: TRBJ1-5
d_call: TRBD1
v_call: TRBV20-1
cdr3_nt: TGCAGTGCCACCGGACAGGGTGGTCAGCCCCAGCATTTT
cdr3_aa: CSATGQGGQPQHF

clone_size: many
j_call: TRBJ2-5
d_call: TRBD1
v_call: TRBV11-2
cdr3_nt: TGTGCCAGCAGCTTAGGTCCGGGACAGCAGTACCAAGAGACCCAGTACTTC
cdr3_aa: CASSLGPGQQYQETQYF

clone_size: many
j_call: TRBJ2-2
d_call: NA
v_call: TRBV5-1
cdr3_nt: TGCGCCAGCAGCTTCTCGGGACAAAACACCGGGGAGCTGTTTTTT
cdr3_aa: CASSFSGQNTGELFF

clone_size: few
j_call: TRBJ1-3
d_call: NA
v_call: TRBV27
cdr3_nt: TGTGCCAGCAGTTTTAACTCTGGAAACACCATATATTTT
cdr3_aa: CASSFNSGNTIYF

clone_size: many
j_call: TRBJ2-2
d_call: NA
v_call: TRBV7-6
cdr3_nt: TGTGCCAGCAGCATGGAGACTGGCACCGGGGAGCTGTTTTTT
cdr3_aa: CASSMETGTGELFF

clone_size: few
j_call: TRBJ2-1
d_call: TRBD2
v_call: TRBV11-3
cdr3_nt: TGTGCCAGCAGCTCCAGCCTGACTAGCGGGAGAGGTCCCTACAATGAGCAGTTCTTC
cdr3_aa: CASSSSLTSGRGPYNEQFF

clone_size: many
j_call: TRBJ2-5
d_call: NA
v_call: TRBV18
cdr3_nt: TGTGCCAGCTCACCTGTACAAGAGACCCAGTACTTC
cdr3_aa: CASSPVQETQYF

clone_size: many
j_call: TRBJ2-7
d_call: NA
v_call: TRBV11-2
cdr3_nt: TGTGCCAGCAGCTTATCCAGGGCTTCCTACGAGCAGTACTTC
cdr3_aa: CASSLSRASYEQYF

clone_size: many
j_call: TRBJ2-3
d_call: NA
v_call: TRBV12-3/TRBV12-4
cdr3_nt: TGTGCCAGCAGTCCGGGGGGACAGATGGCAGATACGCAGTATTTT
cdr3_aa: CASSPGGQMADTQYF

clone_size: many
j_call: TRBJ2-7
d_call: NA
v_call: TRBV6-5
cdr3_nt: TGTGCCAGCAGTCCCTGGGGGACGAACTACGAGCAGTACTTC
cdr3_aa: CASSPWGTNYEQYF

clone_size: medium-sized
j_call: TRBJ1-1
d_call: TRBD1
v_call: TRBV7-2
cdr3_nt: TGTGCCAGCAGCAGGACAGGACGATGGAACACTGAAGCTTTCTTT
cdr3_aa: CASSRTGRWNTEAFF

clone_size: medium-sized
j_call: TRBJ1-5
d_call: NA
v_call: TRBV4-3
cdr3_nt: TGCGCCAGCAGCCAAGACCGAGAGGGTAGCAATCAGCCCCAGCATTTT
cdr3_aa: CASSQDREGSNQPQHF

clone_size: many
j_call: TRBJ1-5
d_call: NA
v_call: TRBV10-2
cdr3_nt: TGCGCCAGTGCGGTGGGAGGGGGAAAGAATCAGCCCCAGCATTTT
cdr3_aa: CASAVGGGKNQPQHF

clone_size: medium-sized
j_call: TRBJ2-3
d_call: NA
v_call: TRBV7-3
cdr3_nt: TGTGCCAGCAGCCCTGGCCGTGGGACCTTGGGGGATACGCAGTATTTT
cdr3_aa: CASSPGRGTLGDTQYF

clone_size: medium-sized
j_call: TRBJ1-1
d_call: NA
v_call: TRBV2
cdr3_nt: TGTGCCAGCAGTGAGAGACAGATAAGGGGAACTGAAGCTTTCTTT
cdr3_aa: CASSERQIRGTEAFF

clone_size: many
j_call: TRBJ1-5
d_call: NA
v_call: TRBV20-1
cdr3_nt: TGCAGTGCTAGGTGTGGGCTGTGGGGCAATCAGCCCCAGCATTTT
cdr3_aa: CSARCGLWGNQPQHF

clone_size: many
j_call: TRBJ2-3
d_call: NA
v_call: TRBV4-2
cdr3_nt: TGTGCCAGCAGCCAAGATATCCAAGGTACGCAGTATTTT
cdr3_aa: CASSQDIQGTQYF

clone_size: many
j_call: TRBJ1-1
d_call: NA
v_call: TRBV4-2
cdr3_nt: TGTGCCAGCAGCCAAGCCAAAAGGCCCGAGCCTGAAGCTTTCTTT
cdr3_aa: CASSQAKRPEPEAFF

clone_size: many
j_call: TRBJ1-2
d_call: NA
v_call: TRBV28
cdr3_nt: TGTGCCAGCAGTTTGGCCACCCGGGTCCTCTATGGCTACACCTTC
cdr3_aa: CASSLATRVLYGYTF